One and the same sample provided the 23 T cell receptor beta chains below, sequenced in a study of a mutant IDH1 vaccine in newly diagnosed glioma. Sequencing used immunoSEQ multiplex PCR; TCRdb keeps in-frame clones, though not all of them. The table includes roughly 34,000 clones, around nine tenths detected once. Time point in this sample: week 47, end of study. The study gave 300 ug of mutant IDH1 20-mer peptide per vaccine dose, with topical imiquimod. No antigens are known for them. Sequenced here: PBMCs, sampled from a glioma patient whose treatment included an IDH1 peptide vaccine. These receptor sequences come from a young woman with glioma.

The V and J genes are TRBV18 and TRBJ1-5, with D possibly being TRBD1 (5 bases). The CDR3 is 16 amino acids. CDR1 is KGHSH and CDR2 is LQKENI in the germline V gene. The ends were cut back, 4 bases at V and 7 bases at J, with 20 bases in the middle. The chain's CDR3 is CASSRGTTRSGQPQHF. The CDR3 bases are TGTGCCAGCTCACGGGGGACCACACGGTCGGGACAGCCCCAGCATTTT.

The rearrangement uses TRBV7-9 and TRBJ1-4, with D hard to call. V dropped 1 base and J dropped 3 bases, with 6 bases sitting between them. CDR1 is SEHNR, CDR2 FQNEAQ, per germline (reference sequence). The CDR3 spans 14 residues. The CDR3 sequence: CASSLGWPNEKLFF. In DNA, the CDR3 is TGTGCCAGCAGCTTAGGGTGGCCTAATGAAAAACTGTTTTTT.

The chain couples TRBV7-9 to TRBJ2-1, with TRBD2 matching over 7 bases. The CDR3 covers 16 residues. CDR1 and CDR2 from the germline V gene are SEHNR and FQNEAQ (reference sequence). V dropped 8 bases and J dropped 0; count of bases not matched to a gene: 10. CDR3 sequence (DNA): TGTGCCAGCGAGACCCTGCGGGGGAGCTCCTACAATGAGCAGTTCTTC. The encoded protein is CASETLRGSSYNEQFF.

The V and J genes are TRBV6-5 and TRBJ2-1, with D maybe TRBD2 (5 bases). The V end lost 8 bases, the J end lost 4 bases, and 18 bases lay between the germline ends. Germline assignment: CDR1 MNHEY and CDR2 SVGAGI. The CDR3 runs to 15 residues. The CDR3 loop is CASGSGLETYNEQFF. The CDR3 DNA reads TGTGCCAGCGGTTCCGGACTCGAGACGTACAATGAGCAGTTCTTC.

J is TRBJ2-3 and V is TRBV6-1, with 10 positions matching TRBD2. Germline assignment: CDR1 MNHNS and CDR2 SASEGT. The ends lost 6 bases at V and 6 bases at J; junction bases unmatched: 6. This CDR3 is 14 amino acids long. The CDR3 region has the DNA TGTGCCAGCAGCTCTAGACTAGCGGGCGATACGCAGTATTTT. Translation: CASSSRLAGDTQYF.

In DNA, the CDR3 is TGTGCCAGCGCCAACGGGGGCACCGGGGAGCTGTTTTTT. It translates to CASANGGTGELFF. This chain uses TRBV6-6 with TRBJ2-2; TRBD2 might be the D (6 bases). Germline loops: CDR1 MNHNY, CDR2 SVGAGI (reference sequence). Trimming removed 8 bases from V and 4 bases from J, with 11 bases in between. This CDR3 comprises 13 residues.

The rearrangement links TRBV30 to TRBJ2-5, with D possibly TRBD2 on 5 matching bases. V was clipped by 1 base and J by 4 bases, with 13 bases between them. Germline assignment: CDR1 GTSNPN and CDR2 SVGIG (reference sequence). The CDR3 extends over 14 amino acids. The CDR3 coding sequence is TGTGCCTGGAGTGATACTCCCCGGGGAGAGACCCAGTACTTC. Its translation: CAWSDTPRGETQYF.

This clone appeared a single time. DNA of the CDR3: TGCGCCAGCAGCCCCGACAGGGTCAGGCCCCTCTCCTACGAGCAGTACTTC. Its translation: CASSPDRVRPLSYEQYF. J is TRBJ2-7 and V is TRBV5-1, with 7 positions matching TRBD1. V lost 4 bases to trimming and J lost 0 bases; unmatched junction nucleotides: 13. The CDR3 spans 17 residues. Germline V lookup: CDR1 SGHRS, CDR2 YFSETQ. Together with reference TRBV5-1 and TRBJ2-7, the CDR3 gives the full variable domain: KAGVTQTPRYLIKTRGQQVTLSCSPISGHRSVSWYQQTPGQGLQFLFEYFSETQRNKGNFPGRFSGRQFSNSRSEMNVSTLELGDSALYLCASSPDRVRPLSYEQYFGPGTRLTVT.

This clone was seen only a few times. Other DNA sequences from this sample encode an identical CDR3 as well. J is TRBJ1-5 and V is TRBV18; TRBD1 matches at 8 bases. The CDR3 has 15 amino acids. The germline CDR1 and CDR2 sequences are KGHSH and LQKENI. Unmatched junction bases numbered 6, after V lost 6 bases and J lost 2 bases. The CDR3 DNA reads TGTGCCAGCTCCCCTGACAGGGGCGGCAATCAGCCCCAGCATTTT. It specifies CASSPDRGGNQPQHF.

J is TRBJ1-3 and V is TRBV19; no clear D. V was clipped by 9 bases and J by 0 bases, with 12 bases between them. The CDR3 sequence is 14 residues long. Germline V gene data show CDR1 as LNHDA and CDR2 as SQIVND (reference sequence). This CDR3 is CASHGRNSGNTIYF. For the CDR3, the DNA is TGTGCCAGCCACGGACGGAACTCTGGAAACACCATATATTTT.

This clone is deemed medium-sized (0.01 to 0.1%). This CDR3 is also generated by other DNA sequences in the sample. This chain joins TRBV2 and TRBJ2-7; 7 positions match TRBD2. The CDR3 covers 16 residues. In germline, CDR1 is SNHLY, CDR2 FYNNEI. J gave up 0 bases and V 8 bases, and 13 bases lay outside the gene matches. The DNA of the CDR3 is TGTGCCAGCTGTTGCCCGTCAAGCGGGGACTCCTACGAGCAGTACTTC. Protein product: CASCCPSSGDSYEQYF.

The chain joins TRBV6-5 to TRBJ1-6; maybe TRBD1 (6 bases). Germline CDR1 and CDR2: MNHEY and SVGAGI. This CDR3 is 15 amino acids long. V was cut by 8 bases and J by 8 bases, with 19 bases left in between. As DNA, the CDR3 is TGTGCCAGCCATAGGGGGAAACAGGCCCATTCACCCCTCCACTTT. It specifies CASHRGKQAHSPLHF.

V usage is TRBV4-1 and J usage is TRBJ2-7, with D unclear. This CDR3 is built from 17 residues. V lost 4 bases to trimming and J lost 0 bases, with 19 bases between them. Germline V lookup: CDR1 MGHRA, CDR2 YSYEKL. The CDR3 bases are TGCGCCAGCAGCCTACAGAGGACGGGTTACGCCTCCTACGAGCAGTACTTC. The encoded protein is CASSLQRTGYASYEQYF.

The V call is TRBV2, the J call TRBJ1-2; D is unclear. V was clipped by 2 bases and J by 2 bases, with 0 bases between them. The CDR3 runs to 11 residues. Per the germline V gene, CDR1 is SNHLY and CDR2 is FYNNEI. Here the CDR3 DNA reads TGTGCCAGCAGTGAAAACTATGGCTACACCTTC. It encodes CASSENYGYTF.

CDR3 region: CASSEVDRGRGANVLTF. The CDR3 DNA reads TGTGCCAGCAGTGAAGTGGACAGGGGGCGAGGGGCCAACGTCCTGACTTTC. V usage is TRBV6-1 and J usage is TRBJ2-6; TRBD1 matches 11 bases. Per germline, CDR1 MNHNS and CDR2 SASEGT. This CDR3 is built from 17 residues. J lost 4 bases, V lost 1 base, and 3 bases had no gene match.

The table lists this clone with a count of one. This chain links TRBV2 with TRBJ2-1; 10 nucleotides align to TRBD2. The CDR3 covers 14 residues. CDR1 and CDR2 from the germline V gene are SNHLY and FYNNEI. The V and J ends lost 4 bases and 9 bases, in that order; junction bases with no gene match: 6. The chain's CDR3 is CASSVASGGGEQFF. CDR3 DNA sequence: TGTGCCAGCAGTGTGGCTAGCGGGGGAGGTGAGCAGTTCTTC.

The chain joins TRBV4-2 to TRBJ1-5; possibly TRBD1 for D (6 bases). There are 16 residues in the CDR3. The V and J ends lost 0 bases and 5 bases respectively, with 14 bases between them. CDR1 and CDR2 from the germline V gene are LGHNA and YNFKEQ. CDR3 loop: CASSQDRRTAYQPQHF. CDR3 coding DNA: TGTGCCAGCAGCCAAGATCGACGGACAGCCTATCAGCCCCAGCATTTT.

This clone appeared once. The V call is TRBV5-6, the J call TRBJ1-5; D uncertain. Germline values: CDR1 SGHDT, CDR2 YYEEEE. Trimming pared 0 bases from V and 1 base from J, leaving 2 bases between. The CDR3 length is 13 residues. The CDR3 spells CASSLGSNQPQHF. The CDR3 DNA follows: TGTGCCAGCAGCTTGGGGAGCAATCAGCCCCAGCATTTT.

This sequence joins TRBV2 and TRBJ1-1, with 9 bases lining up with TRBD1. The V gene end was trimmed by 4 bases and the J gene end by 4 bases; junction bases not matched to a gene: 10. The CDR3 extends over 16 amino acids. Germline values: CDR1 SNHLY, CDR2 FYNNEI. CDR3 bases: TGTGCCAGCAGTGGCCCGGGGGGGACAGGGAGCACTGAAGCTTTCTTT. Protein product: CASSGPGGTGSTEAFF.

The chain uses TRBV6-5 and TRBJ2-2; TRBD2 matches 9 bases. Trimming cost V 6 bases and J 5 bases; bases outside gene matches: 7. This CDR3 has 15 amino acids. Germline CDR1 MNHEY, CDR2 SVGAGI. CDR3 sequence (DNA): TGTGCCAGCAGGACCGGGACTAGCCGTACCGGGGAGCTGTTTTTT. Protein product: CASRTGTSRTGELFF.

This clone was counted between two and nine times. The chain joins TRBV7-9 to TRBJ1-1, with D possibly matching TRBD1 (6 bases). Trimming took off 5 bases at V and 5 bases at J, with 18 bases between the two ends. Germline values: CDR1 SEHNR, CDR2 FQNEAQ (reference sequence). CDR3 length: 15 amino acids. CDR3 residues: CASSRPGAFRTEAFF. The CDR3 coding sequence is TGTGCCAGCAGCCGTCCGGGGGCGTTTAGAACTGAAGCTTTCTTT.

V usage is TRBV6-5 and J usage is TRBJ1-1; D might be TRBD1 (5 bases). CDR3 size: 15 residues. Germline CDR1 reads MNHEY; CDR2 reads SVGAGI. With 5 bases removed from V and 5 bases from J, the gap between germline ends came to 18 bases. Here the CDR3 reads CASSPPAGRGTEAFF. CDR3 sequence (DNA): TGTGCCAGCAGTCCCCCGGCAGGGCGGGGGACTGAAGCTTTCTTT.

The chain employs TRBV7-6 and TRBJ1-4; no firm D call. V lost 5 bases, J lost 4 bases, and 8 bases lay in between. The germline V gene encodes CDR1 SGHVS and CDR2 FNYEAQ. The CDR3 is 13 amino acids. CDR3 loop: CASSRALNEKLFF. CDR3 in DNA: TGTGCCAGCAGCAGGGCCCTTAATGAAAAACTGTTTTTT. Full variable domain (missing parts from reference TRBV7-6 and TRBJ1-4): GAGVSQSPRYKVTKRGQDVALRCDPISGHVSLYWYRQALGQGPEFLTYFNYEAQQDKSGLPNDRFSAERPEGSISTLTIQRTEQRDSAMYRCASSRALNEKLFFGSGTQLSVL.